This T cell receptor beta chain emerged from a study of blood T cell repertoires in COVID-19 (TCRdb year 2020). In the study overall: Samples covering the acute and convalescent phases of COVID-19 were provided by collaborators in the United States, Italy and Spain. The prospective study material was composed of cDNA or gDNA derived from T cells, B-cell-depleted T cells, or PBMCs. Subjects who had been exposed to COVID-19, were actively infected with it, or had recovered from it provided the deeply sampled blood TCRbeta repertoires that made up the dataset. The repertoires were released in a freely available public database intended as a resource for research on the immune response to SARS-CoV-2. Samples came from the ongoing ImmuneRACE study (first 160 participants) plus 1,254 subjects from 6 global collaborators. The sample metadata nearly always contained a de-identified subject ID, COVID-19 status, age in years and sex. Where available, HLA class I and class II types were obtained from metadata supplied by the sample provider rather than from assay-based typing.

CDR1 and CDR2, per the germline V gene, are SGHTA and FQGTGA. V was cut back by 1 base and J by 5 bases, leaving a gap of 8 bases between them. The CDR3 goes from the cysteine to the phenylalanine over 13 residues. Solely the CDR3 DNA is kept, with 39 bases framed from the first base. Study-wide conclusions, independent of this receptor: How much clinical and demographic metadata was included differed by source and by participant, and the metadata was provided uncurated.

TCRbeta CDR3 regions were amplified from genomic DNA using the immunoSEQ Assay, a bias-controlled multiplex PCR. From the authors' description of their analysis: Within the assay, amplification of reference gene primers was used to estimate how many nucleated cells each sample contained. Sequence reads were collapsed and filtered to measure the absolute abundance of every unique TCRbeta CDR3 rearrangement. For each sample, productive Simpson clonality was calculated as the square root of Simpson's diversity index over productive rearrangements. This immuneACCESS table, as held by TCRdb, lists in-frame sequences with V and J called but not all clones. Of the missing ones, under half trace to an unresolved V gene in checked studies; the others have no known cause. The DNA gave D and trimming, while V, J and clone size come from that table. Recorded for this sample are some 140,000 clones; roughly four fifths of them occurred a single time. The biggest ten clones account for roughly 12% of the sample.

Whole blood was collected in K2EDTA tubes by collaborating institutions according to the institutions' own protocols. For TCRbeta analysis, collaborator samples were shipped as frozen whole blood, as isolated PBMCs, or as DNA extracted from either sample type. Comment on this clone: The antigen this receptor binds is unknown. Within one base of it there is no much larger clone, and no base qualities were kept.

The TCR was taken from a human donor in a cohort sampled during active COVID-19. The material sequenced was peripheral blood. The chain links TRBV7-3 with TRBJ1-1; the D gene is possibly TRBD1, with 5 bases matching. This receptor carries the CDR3 CASSLRQGTEAFF. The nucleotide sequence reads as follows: TGTGCCAGCAGCTTAAGGCAGGGAACTGAAGCTTTCTTT.